The 13 T cell receptor beta chains reported below all come from one sample, sequenced in a study of T cells after yellow fever vaccination. TCRdb fed the 5' RACE reads into MiXCR, producing one record per CDR3 protein. The table shows 450,000 to 650,000 distinct CDR3 sequences, with roughly 13% occurring only once. Sequencing was performed on PBMCs, taken on the day of the yellow fever booster vaccination. These TCRs come from a man aged 30 to 45 who received the YFV17D yellow fever vaccine.

This clonotype was detected only a few times. The chain employs TRBV14 and TRBJ2-1; D possibly uses TRBD1 or TRBD2 (6 bases each). This CDR3 is built from 15 residues. The ends were cut back, 6 bases at V and 7 bases at J, with 19 bases in the middle. Germline assignment: CDR1 SGHDN and CDR2 FVKESK. The CDR3 sequence: CASRTGGTTGNEQFF. The DNA of the CDR3 is TGTGCCAGCAGAACTGGGGGGACAACGGGGAATGAGCAGTTCTTC.

This clonotype was observed a handful of times. The rearrangement links TRBV30 to TRBJ2-2, with D maybe TRBD1 (5 bases). V was clipped by 4 bases and J by 5 bases, with 14 bases between them. CDR3 size: 14 residues. CDR1 is GTSNPN and CDR2 is SVGIG in the germline V gene (reference sequence). The CDR3 region has the DNA TGTGCCTGGACCTCGGCCCCAGGGACCGGGGAGCTGTTTTTT. This codes for CAWTSAPGTGELFF.

This chain joins TRBV12-3 or TRBV12-4 and TRBJ2-1; possible D gene TRBD1, 6 bases. The CDR3 totals 17 residues. Trimming removed 8 bases from V and 0 bases from J, with 20 bases in between. The chain's CDR3 is CASSGTPLRFSYNEQFF. The CDR3 DNA reads TGTGCCAGCTCCGGGACACCTCTCCGATTCTCCTACAATGAGCAGTTCTTC.

This clonotype was observed a handful of times. The chain recombines TRBV5-1 with TRBJ2-5, with 11 bases aligning to TRBD2. The length of the CDR3 is 18 residues. The V segment lost 7 bases and the J segment 5 bases; nucleotides outside the gene matches: 19. The germline V gene has CDR1 SGHRS and CDR2 YFSETQ. CDR3 nucleotides: TGCGCCAGCTCAACCGGAAGTCTAGCGGGAGGAAGCTGGGAGACCCAGTACTTC. Its translation: CASSTGSLAGGSWETQYF.

This clonotype was seen a few times. V is TRBV27 and J is TRBJ2-2; D is unresolved. The CDR3 contains 16 residues. V lost 3 bases and J 4 bases, leaving 15 bases between the germline ends. The germline V gene has CDR1 MNHEY and CDR2 SMNVEV (reference sequence). The chain's CDR3 is CASSFGNGLSTGELFF. In DNA form, the CDR3 reads TGTGCCAGCAGTTTTGGAAACGGCCTCTCCACCGGGGAGCTGTTTTTT.

The rearrangement joins TRBV20-1 to TRBJ2-2; 9 positions match TRBD2. Germline CDR1 reads DFQATT; CDR2 reads SNEGSKA (reference sequence). The CDR3 consists of 15 residues. V shed 5 bases, J shed 1 base, and the junction held 5 bases outside the gene matches. DNA for the CDR3: TGCAGTGCTCCAAATAGCGGGAGGAACACCGGGGAGCTGTTTTTT. Protein: CSAPNSGRNTGELFF.

This clonotype was seen a handful of times. This chain joins TRBV28 and TRBJ2-5, with 8 bases fitting TRBD1. CDR1 is MDHEN and CDR2 is SYDVKM in the germline V gene. There are 16 residues in the CDR3. J gave up 1 base and V 5 bases, and 9 bases lay outside the gene matches. CDR3 DNA: TGTGCCAGCAGTGCGCATGGGACAGGATTCCAAGAGACCCAGTACTTC. The encoded protein is CASSAHGTGFQETQYF.

This clonotype was seen at least ten times. The V and J genes are TRBV12-5 and TRBJ2-7; possibly TRBD2 for D (5 bases). Germline lookup yields CDR1 LGHNT and CDR2 FRNRAP. This CDR3 region has 13 residues. The germline V and J ends were trimmed by 9 bases and 3 bases, with 15 bases remaining between them. As DNA, the CDR3 is TGTGCTAGATTACCTGGACTGGACTACGAGCAGTACTTC. Amino acids: CARLPGLDYEQYF. The whole variable domain, remainder taken from reference TRBV12-5 and TRBJ2-7, is DARVTQTPRHKVTEMGQEVTMRCQPILGHNTVFWYRQTMMQGLELLAYFRNRAPLDDSGMPKDRFSAEMPDATLATLKIQPSEPRDSAVYFCARLPGLDYEQYFGPGTRLTVT.

This clonotype was seen ten or more times. This chain uses TRBV12-3 or TRBV12-4 with TRBJ2-3, with D hard to call. The CDR3 has 14 residues. With 3 bases removed from V and 1 base from J, the gap between germline ends came to 8 bases. CDR3 in amino acids: CASSLAWGTDTQYF. CDR3 nucleotides: TGTGCCAGCAGTTTGGCCTGGGGCACAGATACGCAGTATTTT.

In this sample, this clonotype turned up a few times. This chain joins TRBV12-3 or TRBV12-4 and TRBJ2-6; D is undetermined. The CDR3 contains 19 residues. V was shortened by 6 bases and J by 0 bases, with 21 bases between the two germline ends. CDR3 amino acids: CASSLATGVSGSGANVLTF. DNA for the CDR3: TGTGCCAGCAGCTTGGCAACGGGCGTCTCAGGCTCTGGGGCCAACGTCCTGACTTTC.

This clonotype was counted a few times. The rearrangement uses TRBV7-3 and TRBJ2-1, with 14 bases fitting TRBD2. Germline V lookup: CDR1 SGHTA, CDR2 FQGTGA. The length of the CDR3 is 18 residues. V shed 5 bases and J 7 bases; nucleotides not matched to a gene: 13. The DNA for the CDR3 is TGTGCCAGCAGCCCCTTAGCCGGACTAGCGGGAGGTTGGAATGAGCAGTTCTTC. Its translation is CASSPLAGLAGGWNEQFF.

The sample holds many counts of this clonotype. The rearrangement links TRBV24-1 to TRBJ2-1, with TRBD2 identical over 8 bases. CDR3 size: 15 residues. The germline V gene has CDR1 KGHDR and CDR2 SFDVKD. The junction had 7 bases not matched to a gene; V was cut back by 5 bases and J by 5 bases. The CDR3 region has the DNA TGTGCCACCAGTGGTGTTAGCGGGGCTAACAATGAGCAGTTCTTC. This translates into CATSGVSGANNEQFF.

The sample holds a few counts of this clonotype. J is TRBJ2-3 and V is TRBV6-2 or TRBV6-3, with TRBD2 matching over 11 bases. J lost 0 bases, V lost 0 bases, and 11 bases had no gene match. The CDR3 covers 20 residues. Germline V lookup: CDR1 MNHEY, CDR2 SVGEGT. Here the CDR3 DNA reads TGTGCCAGCAGTTACTCGTTGACTAGCGGGGAACCCGGAAGCACAGATACGCAGTATTTT. Translated: CASSYSLTSGEPGSTDTQYF.